This TCR beta chain was captured by sequencing in a study of shared clonotypes between healthy human individuals. Germline CDR1 DFQATT, CDR2 SNEGSKA (reference sequence). The CDR3 contains 11 residues. Trimming stripped 6 bases from V and 6 bases from J, with 12 bases between. Sequencing was performed with immunoSEQ multiplex PCR; in TCRdb, only in-frame clones are kept and a portion is missing. The table has about a million clones, roughly 80% seen once. The sample comprised memory CD4+ T cells from PBMCs. Subset here: CD45RA-negative fraction. This clonotype was obtained from a man between 18 and 35 years old in good health. Some clones in this sample may be carry-over from other donors' samples. The gene calls are TRBV20-1 and TRBJ2-7; D might be TRBD2 (6 bases). The CDR3 sequence: CSAQRGTEQYF. The CDR3 DNA is TGCAGTGCCCAGCGCGGGACCGAGCAGTACTTC.